The rows below give T cell receptor beta chains drawn from one sample of a study of ipilimumab plus nivolumab after autologous stem cell transplantation. TCRdb keeps only in-frame clones here, not all; method: immunoSEQ multiplex PCR. The sample holds over 75,000 clones, about 83% seen once. Sequenced material: PBMCs, taken in a trial of ipilimumab plus nivolumab as post-transplant consolidation. The receptors come from a male donor with diffuse large B-cell lymphoma. The CDR3 runs from the conserved cysteine through the conserved F or W. The D gene is left open where the match is weak. The size of a clone is reported for some rows only, either as once, few or many, or as a class for expanded clones.

v_call	d_call	clone_size	j_call	cdr3_nt	cdr3_aa
TRBV7-2	TRBD2	NA	TRBJ2-3	TGTGCCAGCAGCTTAGCTAGCGGGCACCCCACAGATACGCAGTATTTT	CASSLASGHPTDTQYF
TRBV7-9	NA	NA	TRBJ2-5	TGTGCCAGCAGCGTAATCCTTGGGGTGGAGACCCAGTACTTC	CASSVILGVETQYF
TRBV5-3	NA	NA	TRBJ2-5	TGTGCCAGAAGCTCCATTATACTTTATTTAACCGTTGAGACCCAGTACTTC	CARSSIILYLTVETQYF
TRBV27	TRBD1	NA	TRBJ1-2	TGTGCCAGCAGTTTAGGTTCGACAGGGGTTAACTATGGCTACACCTTC	CASSLGSTGVNYGYTF
TRBV5-4	TRBD1	NA	TRBJ1-1	TGTGCCAGCAGCTCGTGGGGACAGACGAACACTGAAGCTTTCTTT	CASSSWGQTNTEAFF
TRBV18	TRBD1	NA	TRBJ1-4	TGTGCCAGCTCACGCAACCCGACAGGGTTAAATGAAAAACTGTTTTTT	CASSRNPTGLNEKLFF
TRBV25-1	NA	NA	TRBJ1-2	TGTGCCAGCAGGATGGACTTATCAGGCTACACCTTC	CASRMDLSGYTF
TRBV2	NA	NA	TRBJ1-2	TGTGCCAGCAGGCCCGAGGGCGGCTACACCTTC	CASRPEGGYTF
TRBV30	NA	NA	TRBJ1-2	TGTGCCTGGAGTGTACTTGAAGGTGGGGGCTACACCTTC	CAWSVLEGGGYTF
TRBV7-2	NA	NA	TRBJ2-7	TGTGCCAGCAGCTTAGCCGGGGGGCGGTACGAGCAGTACTTC	CASSLAGGRYEQYF
TRBV6-6	NA	NA	TRBJ2-5	TGTGCCAGCAGAAAATCAGGAATCCAAGAGACCCAGTACTTC	CASRKSGIQETQYF
TRBV19	NA	NA	TRBJ2-7	TGTGCCAGTAGTCGGCAGGGAGGAACCCTAAGCTCCTACGAGCAGTACTTC	CASSRQGGTLSSYEQYF
TRBV2	TRBD2	NA	TRBJ2-7	TGTGCCAGCACCGCGGGACTAGAAGTCTACGAGCAGTACTTC	CASTAGLEVYEQYF
TRBV27	TRBD1	NA	TRBJ2-3	TGTGCCAGCAGTTCCACGGGACAGGGGGCCGATACGCAGTATTTT	CASSSTGQGADTQYF
TRBV5-4	TRBD1	NA	TRBJ2-3	TGTGCCAGCAGCTCCTCCAGGGGGTCGTCAGATACGCAGTATTTT	CASSSSRGSSDTQYF
TRBV12-5	NA	few	TRBJ2-7	TGTGCTAGTGGCCCCGGGGTTCTCGAGCAGTACTTC	CASGPGVLEQYF
TRBV27	NA	NA	TRBJ1-6	TGTGCCAGCAGTTTATCGAGGCAGGGACCTTCACCCCTCCACTTT	CASSLSRQGPSPLHF
TRBV4-1	NA	NA	TRBJ2-1	TGCGCCAGCAGCCTCGGGTGGACTAACTACAATGAGCAGTTCTTC	CASSLGWTNYNEQFF
TRBV6-1	NA	NA	TRBJ1-5	TGTGCCACCCTCTACTATCAGCCCCAGCATTTT	CATLYYQPQHF
TRBV2	NA	NA	TRBJ2-7	TGTGCCAGCTCAAGGAAACTTTTATCATACGAGCAGTACTTC	CASSRKLLSYEQYF
TRBV2	TRBD2	NA	TRBJ2-5	TGTGCCACCAAAAGCGGGGGAGCGAAAGAGACCCAGTACTTC	CATKSGGAKETQYF
TRBV7-3	NA	NA	TRBJ2-5	TGTGCCAGCAGCCAGGACCCAGGGGAGACCCAGTACTTC	CASSQDPGETQYF
TRBV2	TRBD2	NA	TRBJ2-3	TGTGCCAGCACTCCCGGGACTAGCAGCACAGATACGCAGTATTTT	CASTPGTSSTDTQYF
TRBV7-9	NA	NA	TRBJ1-1	TGTGCCAGCAGCCCCCTGGGGGGAGCTATCACTGAAGCTTTCTTT	CASSPLGGAITEAFF
TRBV5-5	NA	NA	TRBJ2-1	TGTGCCAGCAGCTTGGACCCTAGTGGTGAGCAGTTCTTC	CASSLDPSGEQFF
TRBV5-1	NA	NA	TRBJ2-2	TGCGCCAGCAGCTTGGGGCTGTCTGGACTTTTCACCGGGGAGCTGTTTTTT	CASSLGLSGLFTGELFF
TRBV7-9	TRBD1	NA	TRBJ2-3	TGTGCCAGCAGCGCGGACAGGGTTGCAGATACGCAGTATTTT	CASSADRVADTQYF